The 3 T cell receptor beta chains below were found in one sample sequenced in a study. Treg sorting used a CD4+CD25+CD127-/low gate. MiXCR was run by TCRdb on the 5' RACE reads, yielding one entry per CDR3 protein. Here the sample spans tens of thousands of distinct CDR3 sequences, about 20% being singletons. The source material was Tregs sorted from blood. The source of these receptors is a female donor with breast cancer.

This clonotype was seen a few times. This chain joins TRBV11-3 and TRBJ2-5, with D maybe TRBD1 (5 bases). Germline-derived CDR1 and CDR2 are SGHNT and YENEEA. The CDR3 runs 13 residues. V lost 1 base to trimming and J lost 5 bases, with 8 bases between them. The CDR3 DNA reads TGTGCCAGCAGCTTAGGTCCAGGGGAGACCCAGTACTTC. Protein product: CASSLGPGETQYF.

The chain employs TRBV4-1 and TRBJ2-3; D possibly uses TRBD1 or TRBD2 (6 bases each). Trimming took off 1 base at V and 6 bases at J, with 17 bases between the two ends. The CDR3 contains 16 residues. From germline, CDR1 is MGHRA and CDR2 YSYEKL. The CDR3: CASSQGPGAVADTQYF. CDR3 bases: TGCGCCAGCAGCCAAGGGCCGGGGGCAGTGGCTGATACGCAGTATTTT.

The chain employs TRBV5-1 and TRBJ1-1; a weak D match, TRBD1 (5 bases). CDR1 is SGHRS, CDR2 YFSETQ, per germline. This CDR3 has 19 amino acids. The V gene lost 0 bases and the J gene lost 0 bases, with 21 bases spanning the gap. The CDR3 coding sequence is TGCGCCAGCAGCTTGGCGATCTCCCGGACAACCAACTTGAACACTGAAGCTTTCTTT. Translated: CASSLAISRTTNLNTEAFF.